The rows below give T cell receptor beta chains drawn from one sample of a study of cytomegalovirus exposure and HLA in healthy donors. The protocol was immunoSEQ multiplex PCR, while the TCRdb copy is restricted to in-frame clones and leaves out a portion. The top ten clones hold about 9.1% of a sample with 100,000 or so clones, over 75% of them seen once. Input material: PBMCs. The receptor source for this set is a woman in her thirties or forties in good health and CMV-seropositive. Both conserved end residues are part of each CDR3. Each record gives: J gene, clone size, V gene, D gene, CDR3 DNA, CDR3 protein. The D gene is left open where the match is weak. Not every row has a clone size; where given, it reads once, few, many or a size class.

J: TRBJ2-4; size: .; V: TRBV5-6; D: TRBD1; DNA: TGTGCCAGCAGCTTACGGGACAGGGCTACCAAAAACATTCAGTACTTC; CDR3: CASSLRDRATKNIQYF
J: TRBJ2-2; size: .; V: TRBV4-3; D: TRBD2; DNA: TGCGCCAGCAGCCGCCTCACCGGGACTAGTTCCTTTACCGGGGAGCTGTTTTTT; CDR3: CASSRLTGTSSFTGELFF
J: TRBJ1-1; size: .; V: TRBV10-3; D: .; DNA: TGTGCCATCAGTGAGTCACGACAGAACACTGAAGCTTTCTTT; CDR3: CAISESRQNTEAFF
J: TRBJ1-3; size: .; V: TRBV9; D: .; DNA: TGTGCCAGCAGCACTGGTGGAACAGGGCTGCCTGGAAACACCATATATTTT; CDR3: CASSTGGTGLPGNTIYF
J: TRBJ1-4; size: .; V: TRBV4-3; D: TRBD1; DNA: TGCGCCAGCAGGCGGACAGGGGGCGAGGATGAAAAACTGTTTTTT; CDR3: CASRRTGGEDEKLFF
J: TRBJ2-7; size: once; V: TRBV13; D: .; DNA: TGTGCCAGCAGCCAACAGTCGATCTCCTACGAGCAGTACTTC; CDR3: CASSQQSISYEQYF
J: TRBJ2-7; size: .; V: TRBV11-2; D: .; DNA: TGTGCCAGCAGCTTAATGCGGGGCCGAGGGGAGCAGTACTTC; CDR3: CASSLMRGRGEQYF
J: TRBJ2-7; size: .; V: TRBV6-5; D: .; DNA: TGTGCCAGCTTTTCAGGAACCTACGAGCAGTACTTC; CDR3: CASFSGTYEQYF
J: TRBJ2-7; size: .; V: TRBV19; D: .; DNA: TGTGCCACCTCAAGGGGCGCCTTCTCCTACGAGCAGTACTTC; CDR3: CATSRGAFSYEQYF
J: TRBJ1-4; size: .; V: TRBV2; D: .; DNA: TGTGCCAGCAGTGATCGAGACAGGTTCAAGACTAATGAAAAACTGTTTTTT; CDR3: CASSDRDRFKTNEKLFF
J: TRBJ1-2; size: .; V: TRBV6-6; D: .; DNA: TGTGCCAGCAGCCCGACAGAAGCTAACTATGGCTACACCTTC; CDR3: CASSPTEANYGYTF
J: TRBJ2-7; size: once; V: TRBV19; D: TRBD2; DNA: TGTGCCAGTAGTCCCGAGGGACTAGCGGGATTCTACGAGCAGTACTTC; CDR3: CASSPEGLAGFYEQYF
J: TRBJ2-1; size: once; V: TRBV7-4; D: .; DNA: TGTGCCAGCAGATCTCCAACTAATGAGCAGTTCTTC; CDR3: CASRSPTNEQFF
J: TRBJ1-6; size: .; V: TRBV11-1; D: TRBD1; DNA: TGTGCCAGCAGCTGGACAGGGAACAATTCACCCCTCCACTTT; CDR3: CASSWTGNNSPLHF
J: TRBJ2-7; size: once; V: TRBV27; D: TRBD2; DNA: TGTGCCAGCAGCCCCCTGACTAGCGGAACCGCCCACGAGCAGTACTTC; CDR3: CASSPLTSGTAHEQYF
J: TRBJ2-1; size: .; V: TRBV5-1; D: TRBD1; DNA: TGCGCCAGCAGCCCCGTCGGGACAGGGGGGGGCAATGAGCAGTTCTTC; CDR3: CASSPVGTGGGNEQFF
J: TRBJ2-7; size: .; V: TRBV7-8; D: .; DNA: TGTGCCAGCAGCACTAGGACCTCCTACGAGCAGTACTTC; CDR3: CASSTRTSYEQYF
J: TRBJ2-6; size: .; V: TRBV11-3; D: .; DNA: TGTGCCAGCAGCTTAAGGGGAAGCTCTGGGGCCAACGTCCTGACTTTC; CDR3: CASSLRGSSGANVLTF
J: TRBJ1-4; size: .; V: TRBV19; D: .; DNA: TGTGCCAGTAGTCCCGAGGGCCTAACTAATGAAAAACTGTTTTTT; CDR3: CASSPEGLTNEKLFF
J: TRBJ2-5; size: .; V: TRBV2; D: TRBD2; DNA: TGTGCCAGCAGTTCCCGGGGACTAGCGGGGGGCCTTAGTGGGGGCCAGTACTTC; CDR3: CASSSRGLAGGLSGGQYF
J: TRBJ1-1; size: .; V: TRBV5-1; D: .; DNA: TGCGCCAGCAGCTTGGGGACCTCGGGGGGCGAGGGCCAAGCTTTCTTT; CDR3: CASSLGTSGGEGQAFF
J: TRBJ2-5; size: .; V: TRBV19; D: TRBD2; DNA: TGTGCCAGTAGTCCCCGACTAGCCTATCAAGAGACCCAGTACTTC; CDR3: CASSPRLAYQETQYF
J: TRBJ1-1; size: .; V: TRBV4-1; D: .; DNA: TGCGCCAGCAGCCAAGCCGGACAGAGAGATGGTGAAGCTTTCTTT; CDR3: CASSQAGQRDGEAFF
J: TRBJ2-3; size: .; V: TRBV5-5; D: .; DNA: TGTGCCAGCAGCTTAGATTTGTGGCGGAGCACAGATACGCAGTATTTT; CDR3: CASSLDLWRSTDTQYF
J: TRBJ1-5; size: .; V: TRBV11-3; D: TRBD1; DNA: TGTGCCAGCAGCTTACTCGGGACAGGGAGTGGTGGCAATCAGCCCCAGCATTTT; CDR3: CASSLLGTGSGGNQPQHF
J: TRBJ2-3; size: .; V: TRBV14; D: TRBD2; DNA: TGTGCCAGCAGCCAAGGGGTGACTAGCGGGGGCCCAGATACGCAGTATTTT; CDR3: CASSQGVTSGGPDTQYF
J: TRBJ2-5; size: .; V: TRBV6-5; D: TRBD1; DNA: TGTGCCAGCAGTAGACAGGGGTGGATGGAGACCCAGTACTTC; CDR3: CASSRQGWMETQYF
J: TRBJ2-7; size: .; V: TRBV6-5; D: TRBD1; DNA: TGTGCCAGCAGGGTAACAGGGGGAGGCTACGAGCAGTACTTC; CDR3: CASRVTGGGYEQYF
J: TRBJ1-2; size: .; V: TRBV5-1; D: .; DNA: TGCGCCAGCAGCCCGAAGGACAGTATCGACTATGGCTACACCTTC; CDR3: CASSPKDSIDYGYTF
J: TRBJ1-2; size: few; V: TRBV2; D: .; DNA: TGTGCAGATACGGGCCCGGCAGGGGACACCTATGGCTACACCTTC; CDR3: CADTGPAGDTYGYTF
J: TRBJ1-3; size: .; V: TRBV29-1; D: TRBD1; DNA: TGCAGCGTTGGACAGGGGTCTGGAAACACCATATATTTT; CDR3: CSVGQGSGNTIYF
J: TRBJ1-1; size: once; V: TRBV27; D: .; DNA: TGTGCCAGCAGTCCAAGGACAGCGAACACTGAGGCTTTCTTT; CDR3: CASSPRTANTEAFF
J: TRBJ2-1; size: .; V: TRBV5-1; D: .; DNA: TGCGCCAGCAGCTTGGATAGGGCAGGGGATGAGCAGTTCTTC; CDR3: CASSLDRAGDEQFF
J: TRBJ1-2; size: .; V: TRBV14; D: .; DNA: TGTGCCAGCAGCCGCCAGACAGATGAGGGCTACACCTTC; CDR3: CASSRQTDEGYTF
J: TRBJ1-1; size: .; V: TRBV6-5; D: .; DNA: TGTGCCAGCCACAATCACGAGACAGCTGTGGCTGAAGCTTTCTTT; CDR3: CASHNHETAVAEAFF
J: TRBJ1-1; size: .; V: TRBV18; D: .; DNA: TGTGCCAGCTCAATCATAGACGGGATGAACACTGAAGCTTTCTTT; CDR3: CASSIIDGMNTEAFF
J: TRBJ2-5; size: .; V: TRBV12-5; D: TRBD2; DNA: TGTGCTAGTGGTCCCGGGACTAGCGTTGGAGAGACCCAGTACTTC; CDR3: CASGPGTSVGETQYF